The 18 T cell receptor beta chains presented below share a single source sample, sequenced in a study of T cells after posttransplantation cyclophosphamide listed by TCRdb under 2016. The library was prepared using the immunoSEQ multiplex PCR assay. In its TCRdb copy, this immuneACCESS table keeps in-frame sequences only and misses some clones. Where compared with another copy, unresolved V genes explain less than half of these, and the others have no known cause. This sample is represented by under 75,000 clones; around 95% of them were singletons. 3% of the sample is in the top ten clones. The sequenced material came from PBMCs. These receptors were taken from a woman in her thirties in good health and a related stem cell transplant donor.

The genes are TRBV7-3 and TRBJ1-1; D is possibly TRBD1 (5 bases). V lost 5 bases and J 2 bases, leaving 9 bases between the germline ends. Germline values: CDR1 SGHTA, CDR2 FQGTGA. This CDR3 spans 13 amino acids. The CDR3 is CASSTTVNTEAFF. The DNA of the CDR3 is TGTGCCAGCAGCACGACAGTTAACACTGAAGCTTTCTTT.

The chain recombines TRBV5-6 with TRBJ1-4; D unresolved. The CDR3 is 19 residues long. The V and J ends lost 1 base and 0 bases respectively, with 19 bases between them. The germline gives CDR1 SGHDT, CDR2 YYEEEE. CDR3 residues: CASSLFSGPVEATNEKLFF. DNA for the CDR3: TGTGCCAGCAGCTTGTTCTCCGGACCCGTCGAAGCAACTAATGAAAAACTGTTTTTT.

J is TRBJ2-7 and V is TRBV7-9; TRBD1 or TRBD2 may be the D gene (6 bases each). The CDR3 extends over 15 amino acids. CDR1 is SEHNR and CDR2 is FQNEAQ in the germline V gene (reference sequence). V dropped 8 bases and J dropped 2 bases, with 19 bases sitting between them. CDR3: CASGPRWRGAYEQYF. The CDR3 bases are TGTGCCAGCGGCCCCCGGTGGAGGGGGGCCTACGAGCAGTACTTC.

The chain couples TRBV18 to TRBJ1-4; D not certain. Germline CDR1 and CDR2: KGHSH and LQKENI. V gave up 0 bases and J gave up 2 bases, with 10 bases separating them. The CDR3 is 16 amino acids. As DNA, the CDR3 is TGTGCCAGCTCACCACCGGCGGGCTTGACTAATGAAAAACTGTTTTTT. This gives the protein CASSPPAGLTNEKLFF. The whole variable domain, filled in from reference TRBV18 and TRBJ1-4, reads NAGVMQNPRHLVRRRGQEARLRCSPMKGHSHVYWYRQLPEEGLKFMVYLQKENIIDESGMPKERFSAEFPKEGPSILRIQQVVRGDSAAYFCASSPPAGLTNEKLFFGSGTQLSVL.

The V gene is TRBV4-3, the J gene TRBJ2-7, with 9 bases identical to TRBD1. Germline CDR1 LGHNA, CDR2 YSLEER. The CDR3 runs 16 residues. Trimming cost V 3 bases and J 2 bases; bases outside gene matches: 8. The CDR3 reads CASSHEQGAAPYEQYF. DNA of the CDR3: TGCGCCAGCAGCCACGAACAGGGGGCAGCCCCCTACGAGCAGTACTTC.

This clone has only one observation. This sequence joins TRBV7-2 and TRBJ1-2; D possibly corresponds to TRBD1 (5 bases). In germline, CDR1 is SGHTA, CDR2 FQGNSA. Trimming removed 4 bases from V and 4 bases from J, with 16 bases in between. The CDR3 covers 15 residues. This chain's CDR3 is CASSSSGAEPYGYTF. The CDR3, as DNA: TGTGCCAGCAGCTCCTCTGGGGCAGAACCCTATGGCTACACCTTC. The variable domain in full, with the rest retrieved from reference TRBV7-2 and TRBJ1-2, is GAGVSQSPSNKVTEKGKDVELRCDPISGHTALYWYRQSLGQGLEFLIYFQGNSAPDKSGLPSDRFSAERTGGSVSTLTIQRTQQEDSAVYLCASSSSGAEPYGYTFGSGTRLTVV.

CDR3 sequence reads: CASSQDRSSYNEQFF. The CDR3 DNA reads TGCGCCAGCAGCCAAGACAGGAGCTCCTACAATGAGCAGTTCTTC. V and J are TRBV4-3 and TRBJ2-1; D remains ambiguous. Germline CDR1 and CDR2: LGHNA and YSLEER. The CDR3 consists of 15 residues. Trimming stripped 0 bases from V and 0 bases from J, with 6 bases between.

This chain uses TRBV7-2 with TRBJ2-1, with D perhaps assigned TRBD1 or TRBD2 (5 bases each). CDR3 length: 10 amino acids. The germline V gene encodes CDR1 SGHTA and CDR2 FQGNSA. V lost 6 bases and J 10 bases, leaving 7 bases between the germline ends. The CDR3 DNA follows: TGTGCCAGCAGGGGGGTGGAGCAGTTCTTC. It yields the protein CASRGVEQFF. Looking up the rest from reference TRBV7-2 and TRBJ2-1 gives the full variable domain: GAGVSQSPSNKVTEKGKDVELRCDPISGHTALYWYRQSLGQGLEFLIYFQGNSAPDKSGLPSDRFSAERTGGSVSTLTIQRTQQEDSAVYLCASRGVEQFFGPGTRLTVL.

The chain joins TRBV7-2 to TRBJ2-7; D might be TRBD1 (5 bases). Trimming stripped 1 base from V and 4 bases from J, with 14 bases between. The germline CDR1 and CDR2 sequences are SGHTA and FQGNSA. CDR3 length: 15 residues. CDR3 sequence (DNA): TGTGCCAGCAGCTTAGAAATGGCAGGGATATACGAGCAGTACTTC. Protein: CASSLEMAGIYEQYF.

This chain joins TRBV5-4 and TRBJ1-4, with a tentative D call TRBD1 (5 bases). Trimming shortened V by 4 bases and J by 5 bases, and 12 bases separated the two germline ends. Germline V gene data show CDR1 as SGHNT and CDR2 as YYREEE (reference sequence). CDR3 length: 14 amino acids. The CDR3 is CASSPGPSNEKLFF. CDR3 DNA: TGTGCCAGCAGCCCGGGACCCTCGAATGAAAAACTGTTTTTT.

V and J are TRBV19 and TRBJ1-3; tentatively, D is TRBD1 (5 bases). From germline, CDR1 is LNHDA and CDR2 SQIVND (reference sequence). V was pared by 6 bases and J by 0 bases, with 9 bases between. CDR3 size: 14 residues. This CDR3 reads CASRPGTSGNTIYF. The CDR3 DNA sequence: TGTGCCAGTAGGCCCGGGACCTCTGGAAACACCATATATTTT.

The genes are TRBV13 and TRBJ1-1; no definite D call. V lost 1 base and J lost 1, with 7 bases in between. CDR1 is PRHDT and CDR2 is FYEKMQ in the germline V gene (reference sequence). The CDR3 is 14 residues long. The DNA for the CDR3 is TGTGCCAGCAGCTTAGATACAAGGAACACTGAAGCTTTCTTT. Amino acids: CASSLDTRNTEAFF.

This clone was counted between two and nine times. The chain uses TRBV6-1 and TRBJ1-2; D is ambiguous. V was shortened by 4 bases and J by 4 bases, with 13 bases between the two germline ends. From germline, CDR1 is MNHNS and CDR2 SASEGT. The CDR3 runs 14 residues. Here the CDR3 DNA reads TGTGCCAGCAGTGTTTCGGCAGGCCCCTATGGCTACACCTTC. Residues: CASSVSAGPYGYTF.

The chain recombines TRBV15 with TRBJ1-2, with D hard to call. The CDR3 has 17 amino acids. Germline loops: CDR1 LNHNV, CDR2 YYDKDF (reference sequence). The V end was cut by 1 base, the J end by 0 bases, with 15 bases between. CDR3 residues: CATSRGLILTTNYGYTF. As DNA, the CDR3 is TGTGCCACCAGCAGAGGGCTAATCCTAACAACTAACTATGGCTACACCTTC.

The CDR3 DNA reads TGTGCCAGCAGCTTAGTAGGCAGAACCATCTTCTCTGGGGCCAACGTCCTGACTTTC. Translation gives CASSLVGRTIFSGANVLTF. The rearrangement joins TRBV7-8 to TRBJ2-6; no firm D call. Germline-derived CDR1 and CDR2 are SGHVS and FQNEAQ. The CDR3 runs 19 residues. V lost 1 base to trimming and J lost 0 bases, with 16 bases between them.

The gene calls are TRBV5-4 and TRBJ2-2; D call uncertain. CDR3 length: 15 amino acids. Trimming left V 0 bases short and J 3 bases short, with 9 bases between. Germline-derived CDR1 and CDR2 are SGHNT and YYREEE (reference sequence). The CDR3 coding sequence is TGTGCCAGCAGCTTGGGGCTGGGGTACACCGGGGAGCTGTTTTTT. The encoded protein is CASSLGLGYTGELFF.

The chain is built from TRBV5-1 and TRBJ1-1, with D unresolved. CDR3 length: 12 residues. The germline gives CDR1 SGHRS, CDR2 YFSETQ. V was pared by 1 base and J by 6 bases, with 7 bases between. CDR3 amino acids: CASSLSGAEAFF. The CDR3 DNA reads TGCGCCAGCAGCTTGAGCGGGGCTGAAGCTTTCTTT.

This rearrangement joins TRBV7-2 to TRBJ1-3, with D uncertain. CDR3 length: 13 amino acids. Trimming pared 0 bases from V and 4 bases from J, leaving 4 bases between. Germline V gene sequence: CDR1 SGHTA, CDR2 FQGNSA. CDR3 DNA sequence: TGTGCCAGCAGCTTAGCCCCGGGAAACACCATATATTTT. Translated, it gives CASSLAPGNTIYF.